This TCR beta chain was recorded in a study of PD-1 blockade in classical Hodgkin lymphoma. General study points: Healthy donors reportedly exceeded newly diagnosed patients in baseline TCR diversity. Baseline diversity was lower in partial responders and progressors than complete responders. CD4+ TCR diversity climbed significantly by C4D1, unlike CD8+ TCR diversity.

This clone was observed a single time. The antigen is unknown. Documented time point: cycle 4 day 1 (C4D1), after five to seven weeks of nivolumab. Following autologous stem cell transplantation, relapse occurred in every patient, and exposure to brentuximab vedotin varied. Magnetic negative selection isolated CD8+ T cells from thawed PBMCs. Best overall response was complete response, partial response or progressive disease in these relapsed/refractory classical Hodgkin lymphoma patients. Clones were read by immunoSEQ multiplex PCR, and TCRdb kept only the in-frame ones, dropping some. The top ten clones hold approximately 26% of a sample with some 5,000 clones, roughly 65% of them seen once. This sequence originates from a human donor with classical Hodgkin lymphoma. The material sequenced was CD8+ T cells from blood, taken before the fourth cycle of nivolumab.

CDR3 amino acids: CAIGTRDTQYF. As DNA, the CDR3 is TGTGCCATCGGAACCAGGGATACGCAGTATTTT. The J gene is TRBJ2-3, the V gene TRBV15; D is ambiguous. The length of the CDR3 is 11 residues. The germline V and J ends were trimmed by 10 bases and 6 bases, with 11 bases remaining between them. Germline loops: CDR1 LNHNV, CDR2 YYDKDF (reference sequence).